The rows below give T cell receptor beta chains drawn from one sample of a study of graft-versus-host responses after intestinal transplantation. TCRdb's table, derived via immunoSEQ multiplex PCR, lists solely in-frame clones and lacks some. Among around 99,000 clones listed, about 87% were seen once. The antigens for these receptors are not known. Sequencing used unstimulated CD4+ T cells sorted from spleen or lymph node cells, obtained before transplant. The receptors come from a human donor who was the organ donor for an intestinal transplant. CDR3s include the opening cysteine and the closing phenylalanine or tryptophan. Each record gives: V gene, D gene, clone size, J gene, CDR3 protein, CDR3 DNA. The D gene is left open where the match is weak. A row's size may be missing; if present it is once, few, many or a size class.

v_gene: TRBV6-5; d_gene: -; abundance: -; j_gene: TRBJ1-2; CDR3aa: CASSPSGFIYGYTF; CDR3nt: TGTGCCAGCAGTCCCTCCGGATTCATTTATGGCTACACCTTC
v_gene: TRBV7-2; d_gene: -; abundance: -; j_gene: TRBJ1-5; CDR3aa: CASSRDINSNQPQHF; CDR3nt: TGTGCCAGCAGCCGGGACATTAATAGCAATCAGCCCCAGCATTTT
v_gene: TRBV10-3; d_gene: TRBD2; abundance: -; j_gene: TRBJ2-7; CDR3aa: CAISEGLAGGYEQYF; CDR3nt: TGTGCCATCAGTGAAGGGCTAGCGGGAGGTTACGAGCAGTACTTC
v_gene: TRBV7-7; d_gene: TRBD2; abundance: once; j_gene: TRBJ2-5; CDR3aa: CASSRGGWAETQYF; CDR3nt: TGTGCCAGCAGCCGGGGGGGGTGGGCGGAGACCCAGTACTTC
v_gene: TRBV7-9; d_gene: -; abundance: -; j_gene: TRBJ1-6; CDR3aa: CASTIGTSNSPLHF; CDR3nt: TGTGCCAGCACCATAGGGACATCTAATTCACCCCTCCACTTT
v_gene: TRBV19; d_gene: -; abundance: once; j_gene: TRBJ2-4; CDR3aa: CASSMEGARAKNIQYF; CDR3nt: TGTGCCAGTAGTATGGAGGGGGCGAGGGCCAAAAACATTCAGTACTTC
v_gene: TRBV5-1; d_gene: TRBD2; abundance: -; j_gene: TRBJ2-3; CDR3aa: CASSWGLAGDTDTQYF; CDR3nt: TGCGCCAGCAGTTGGGGACTAGCGGGGGACACAGATACGCAGTATTTT
v_gene: TRBV5-4; d_gene: TRBD2; abundance: -; j_gene: TRBJ2-1; CDR3aa: CASSQEGRTSGTLYEQFF; CDR3nt: TGTGCCAGCAGCCAAGAGGGCCGGACTAGCGGAACCTTATATGAGCAGTTCTTC
v_gene: TRBV12-5; d_gene: TRBD1; abundance: -; j_gene: TRBJ1-2; CDR3aa: CASGLVQDRVRGYGYAF; CDR3nt: TGTGCTAGTGGTTTGGTACAGGACAGGGTTAGGGGCTATGGCTACGCCTTC
v_gene: TRBV5-1; d_gene: TRBD1; abundance: -; j_gene: TRBJ2-3; CDR3aa: CASSLDGTGLKDTQYF; CDR3nt: TGCGCCAGCAGCTTGGACGGGACAGGGCTTAAAGATACGCAGTATTTT
v_gene: TRBV10-1; d_gene: -; abundance: -; j_gene: TRBJ1-2; CDR3aa: CASFRAGKLDYGYTF; CDR3nt: TGCGCCAGCTTTAGGGCAGGGAAACTTGACTATGGCTACACCTTC
v_gene: TRBV6-5; d_gene: -; abundance: -; j_gene: TRBJ1-2; CDR3aa: CASSYVRGSYGYTF; CDR3nt: TGTGCCAGCAGTTACGTAAGGGGGAGCTATGGCTACACCTTC
v_gene: TRBV10-2; d_gene: TRBD1; abundance: -; j_gene: TRBJ1-2; CDR3aa: CASHSKTGGQYGYTF; CDR3nt: TGCGCCAGCCATTCGAAGACAGGGGGCCAGTATGGCTACACCTTC
v_gene: TRBV2; d_gene: -; abundance: -; j_gene: TRBJ1-1; CDR3aa: CASSPDGKYTEAFF; CDR3nt: TGTGCCAGCAGTCCGGACGGAAAATACACTGAAGCTTTCTTT
v_gene: TRBV11-3; d_gene: TRBD2; abundance: -; j_gene: TRBJ2-5; CDR3aa: CASSPRTSGREETQYF; CDR3nt: TGTGCCAGCAGCCCTCGGACTAGCGGGAGGGAAGAGACCCAGTACTTC
v_gene: TRBV6-5; d_gene: -; abundance: -; j_gene: TRBJ1-5; CDR3aa: CASSLTVATQPQHF; CDR3nt: TGTGCCAGCAGTCTGACAGTCGCAACTCAGCCCCAGCATTTT
v_gene: TRBV2; d_gene: -; abundance: -; j_gene: TRBJ1-1; CDR3aa: CASKVSAIGNTEAFF; CDR3nt: TGTGCCAGCAAGGTCTCGGCTATTGGGAACACTGAAGCTTTCTTT
v_gene: TRBV9; d_gene: TRBD2; abundance: once; j_gene: TRBJ2-3; CDR3aa: CASSGTSGGPSTDTQYF; CDR3nt: TGTGCCAGCAGCGGGACTAGCGGGGGCCCCAGCACAGATACGCAGTATTTT
v_gene: TRBV28; d_gene: -; abundance: -; j_gene: TRBJ2-1; CDR3aa: CASSLTRSEQFF; CDR3nt: TGTGCCAGCAGTTTAACCCGCAGTGAGCAGTTCTTC
v_gene: TRBV10-3; d_gene: TRBD1; abundance: once; j_gene: TRBJ1-2; CDR3aa: CAITQGQGYTF; CDR3nt: TGTGCCATCACTCAGGGACAGGGCTACACCTTC
v_gene: TRBV7-3; d_gene: TRBD2; abundance: -; j_gene: TRBJ2-1; CDR3aa: CASSVGTSGGPQNEQFF; CDR3nt: TGTGCCAGCAGCGTAGGGACTAGCGGGGGGCCACAGAATGAGCAGTTCTTC
v_gene: TRBV18; d_gene: TRBD1; abundance: -; j_gene: TRBJ1-5; CDR3aa: CASSPERQGEPQHF; CDR3nt: TGTGCCAGCTCACCAGAGAGACAGGGGGAGCCCCAGCATTTT
v_gene: TRBV4-1; d_gene: TRBD2; abundance: -; j_gene: TRBJ2-7; CDR3aa: CASSQERETLYEQYF; CDR3nt: TGCGCCAGCAGCCAAGAGCGGGAGACCCTCTACGAGCAGTACTTC
v_gene: TRBV11-3; d_gene: TRBD2; abundance: -; j_gene: TRBJ2-7; CDR3aa: CASSLTTSGSLEQYF; CDR3nt: TGTGCCAGCAGCTTGACGACTAGCGGGAGCCTCGAGCAGTACTTC
v_gene: TRBV19; d_gene: TRBD1; abundance: -; j_gene: TRBJ2-1; CDR3aa: CASTPTGGVLNEQFF; CDR3nt: TGTGCCAGTACCCCGACAGGGGGCGTCCTCAATGAGCAGTTCTTC
v_gene: TRBV29-1; d_gene: TRBD2; abundance: -; j_gene: TRBJ2-7; CDR3aa: CSVEDGTSGYEQYF; CDR3nt: TGCAGCGTTGAAGATGGGACTAGCGGGTACGAGCAGTACTTC
v_gene: TRBV2; d_gene: -; abundance: -; j_gene: TRBJ1-1; CDR3aa: CARGENTEAFF; CDR3nt: TGTGCCAGGGGGGAGAACACTGAAGCTTTCTTT
v_gene: TRBV7-3; d_gene: -; abundance: -; j_gene: TRBJ2-3; CDR3aa: CASSFLSSTDTQYF; CDR3nt: TGTGCCAGCAGCTTCCTCAGCAGCACAGATACGCAGTATTTT
v_gene: TRBV7-9; d_gene: -; abundance: -; j_gene: TRBJ1-1; CDR3aa: CASSLMDTEAFF; CDR3nt: TGTGCCAGCAGCTTAATGGACACTGAAGCTTTCTTT
v_gene: TRBV18; d_gene: TRBD1; abundance: -; j_gene: TRBJ1-2; CDR3aa: CASSKTGVDYGYTF; CDR3nt: TGTGCCAGCTCAAAGACAGGGGTTGATTATGGCTACACCTTC
v_gene: TRBV30; d_gene: TRBD2; abundance: -; j_gene: TRBJ2-1; CDR3aa: CAWLAGGPNEQFF; CDR3nt: TGTGCCTGGTTAGCGGGAGGGCCCAATGAGCAGTTCTTC
v_gene: TRBV27; d_gene: TRBD1; abundance: -; j_gene: TRBJ2-7; CDR3aa: CASSLDRVNREQYF; CDR3nt: TGTGCCAGCAGTTTGGACAGGGTTAATCGCGAGCAGTACTTC
v_gene: TRBV18; d_gene: TRBD2; abundance: -; j_gene: TRBJ2-5; CDR3aa: CASSPGLVETQYF; CDR3nt: TGTGCCAGCTCACCCGGACTAGTAGAGACCCAGTACTTC
v_gene: TRBV18; d_gene: -; abundance: -; j_gene: TRBJ1-1; CDR3aa: CASSQGAGNTEAFF; CDR3nt: TGTGCCAGCTCACAGGGTGCAGGGAACACTGAAGCTTTCTTT
v_gene: TRBV6-5; d_gene: -; abundance: -; j_gene: TRBJ1-3; CDR3aa: CASRPDATGNTIYF; CDR3nt: TGTGCCAGCAGACCGGACGCGACTGGAAACACCATATATTTT
v_gene: TRBV5-1; d_gene: -; abundance: once; j_gene: TRBJ1-2; CDR3aa: CATSGGAANYGYTF; CDR3nt: TGCGCCACCAGCGGGGGTGCTGCTAACTATGGCTACACCTTC
v_gene: TRBV6-1; d_gene: TRBD1; abundance: -; j_gene: TRBJ1-4; CDR3aa: CASTGTGGEKLFF; CDR3nt: TGTGCCAGCACCGGGACAGGGGGTGAAAAACTGTTTTTT
v_gene: TRBV14; d_gene: -; abundance: -; j_gene: TRBJ1-6; CDR3aa: CASSQVGVGSPLHF; CDR3nt: TGTGCCAGCAGCCAGGTGGGTGTCGGTTCACCCCTCCACTTT
v_gene: TRBV6-4; d_gene: TRBD2; abundance: -; j_gene: TRBJ2-1; CDR3aa: CASSDLSGGHNEQFF; CDR3nt: TGTGCCAGCAGTGACCTTAGCGGGGGGCACAATGAGCAGTTCTTC
v_gene: TRBV4-2; d_gene: -; abundance: -; j_gene: TRBJ2-3; CDR3aa: CASSQDWGGESTDTQYF; CDR3nt: TGTGCCAGCAGCCAAGATTGGGGCGGGGAAAGCACAGATACGCAGTATTTT
v_gene: TRBV5-1; d_gene: -; abundance: -; j_gene: TRBJ1-4; CDR3aa: CASSPAYLNEKLFF; CDR3nt: TGCGCCAGCAGCCCAGCTTATCTGAATGAAAAACTGTTTTTT
v_gene: TRBV6-1; d_gene: -; abundance: -; j_gene: TRBJ1-6; CDR3aa: CASARGRLYNSPLHF; CDR3nt: TGTGCCAGCGCGAGGGGACGTCTTTATAATTCACCCCTCCACTTT
v_gene: TRBV7-2; d_gene: TRBD2; abundance: -; j_gene: TRBJ2-5; CDR3aa: CASSPQGLIRETQYF; CDR3nt: TGTGCCAGCAGCCCGCAGGGACTAATACGGGAGACCCAGTACTTC
v_gene: TRBV27; d_gene: -; abundance: -; j_gene: TRBJ2-6; CDR3aa: CASSLWSGANVLTF; CDR3nt: TGTGCCAGCAGTTTATGGTCTGGGGCCAACGTCCTGACTTTC
v_gene: TRBV19; d_gene: -; abundance: -; j_gene: TRBJ2-1; CDR3aa: CATRGEYNEQFF; CDR3nt: TGTGCCACCCGGGGAGAATACAATGAGCAGTTCTTC
v_gene: TRBV6-1; d_gene: -; abundance: -; j_gene: TRBJ1-4; CDR3aa: CATMSRGIDNEKLFF; CDR3nt: TGTGCCACCATGAGTAGGGGCATAGATAATGAAAAACTGTTTTTT
v_gene: TRBV5-1; d_gene: -; abundance: -; j_gene: TRBJ1-6; CDR3aa: CASSRDRNSPLHF; CDR3nt: TGCGCCAGCAGCCGGGACCGTAATTCACCCCTCCACTTT
v_gene: TRBV21-1; d_gene: -; abundance: -; j_gene: TRBJ2-5; CDR3aa: CASNILAGGPRETQYF; CDR3nt: TGTGCCAGCAACATACTAGCGGGAGGGCCTCGAGAGACCCAGTACTTC